The clone carrying this TCR beta chain was seen at least ten times. Its antigen is unidentified. The data originate from a study of T cell repertoires in cytomegalovirus infection. Across the whole study: Public TCR beta signature analysis indicated the presence of both CMV infection and matching HLA type.

The ends lost 3 bases at V and 5 bases at J; junction bases unmatched: 8. CDR1 and CDR2 (germline): SGHTA, FQGTGA. This CDR3 region has 16 residues. Findings of the study overall: The study identified carriers of CMV plus the relevant HLA from cumulative public TCR beta family frequency. CMV-specific HLA-C-restricted TCR beta clonotypes dominated the ex vivo response.

TCRdb passed the reads through MiXCR, listing each CDR3 protein once. Of about 250,000 distinct CDR3 sequences listed, 5% to 8.5% were seen once; the top ten hold roughly 6%. The chain has TRBV7-3 and TRBJ2-2; 8 nucleotides align to TRBD1. The sequencing input was PBMCs. The sequence was collected from a human donor in good health (CMV status not recorded). Some clones in this sample may be carry-over from other donors' samples. In DNA, the CDR3 is TGTGCCAGCAGCTTGGGCAGGGGGCTTGGAACCGGGGAGCTGTTTTTT. The encoded protein is CASSLGRGLGTGELFF.